The 30 T cell receptor beta chains in this list originate from one sample, sequenced in a study of T cell responses to AZD1222 COVID-19 vaccine. Profiled with immunoSEQ multiplex PCR; TCRdb holds only in-frame clones, not every one. The table has some 170,000 clones, roughly nine tenths seen once. The sample here was peripheral blood, taken on day 0 of AZD1222 vaccination. These receptors were collected from an adult in good health.

The rearrangement links TRBV6-1 to TRBJ2-3; D assignment may be TRBD1 or TRBD2 (5 bases each). Germline V gene sequence: CDR1 MNHNS, CDR2 SASEGT. This CDR3 has 15 residues. V lost 2 bases, J lost 4 bases, and 13 bases lay in between. The CDR3 reads CASSELTLGADTQYF. CDR3 nucleotide sequence: TGTGCCAGCAGTGAACTAACCTTGGGGGCAGATACGCAGTATTTT.

The chain joins TRBV30 to TRBJ1-2; 7 nucleotides agree with TRBD1. Germline V CDR1 and CDR2: GTSNPN, SVGIG (reference sequence). The V gene end was trimmed by 2 bases and the J gene end by 4 bases; junction bases not matched to a gene: 4. The CDR3 length is 13 residues. Here the CDR3 DNA reads TGTGCCTGGAGTTCCGGGACAGTCTATGGCTACACCTTC. Translation: CAWSSGTVYGYTF.

The chain uses TRBV28 and TRBJ2-2; D possibly corresponds to TRBD2 (6 bases). Trimming left V 3 bases short and J 5 bases short, with 19 bases between. Germline V CDR1 and CDR2: MDHEN, SYDVKM. This CDR3 is 17 amino acids long. CDR3 coding DNA: TGTGCCAGCAGTTTCCCACGGAGGAGGGTAGGAACCGGGGAGCTGTTTTTT. This gives the protein CASSFPRRRVGTGELFF.

The chain links TRBV6-2 or TRBV6-3 to TRBJ1-1, with D possibly matching TRBD1 (5 bases). Germline V gene lookup returns CDR1 MNHEY and CDR2 SVGEGT. V was cut by 2 bases and J by 5 bases, with 15 bases left in between. CDR3 length: 15 residues. CDR3 region: CASSYGDYSGTEAFF. CDR3 in DNA: TGTGCCAGCAGTTACGGGGACTACAGTGGGACTGAAGCTTTCTTT.

The chain recombines TRBV10-1 with TRBJ1-1; no firm D call. This CDR3 has 15 amino acids. The V end lost 4 bases, the J end lost 2 bases, and 14 bases lay between the germline ends. Germline CDR1 WNHNN, CDR2 SYGVQD (reference sequence). The CDR3 DNA sequence: TGCGCCAGCAGTGGGAAAACGGGGTCCAACACTGAAGCTTTCTTT. Translated: CASSGKTGSNTEAFF.

In its sample, this clone was seen a few times. This sequence joins TRBV7-2 and TRBJ2-7, with 9 bases lining up with TRBD1. CDR3 size: 16 residues. Germline CDR1 and CDR2: SGHTA and FQGNSA. V gave up 2 bases and J gave up 4 bases; unmatched junction bases: 9. This CDR3 is CASSLLGTGYSYEQYF. Written as DNA, the CDR3 is TGTGCCAGCAGCTTATTGGGGACAGGGTATTCGTACGAGCAGTACTTC.

The J gene is TRBJ1-1, the V gene TRBV10-3; maybe TRBD1 (6 bases). The V end was cut by 6 bases, the J end by 7 bases, with 15 bases between. The germline V gene has CDR1 ENHRY and CDR2 SYGVKD. This CDR3 contains 13 residues. DNA of the CDR3: TGTGCCATCAGGGATTTAGACAGGATTGAAGCTTTCTTT. Its protein product is CAIRDLDRIEAFF.

This chain joins TRBV7-2 and TRBJ1-2, with TRBD1 identical over 7 bases. Unmatched junction bases numbered 9, after V lost 4 bases and J lost 1 base. This CDR3 has 16 amino acids. Germline CDR1 and CDR2: SGHTA and FQGNSA. The CDR3 reads CASSYPLGQLNYGYTF. The CDR3 nucleotides are TGTGCCAGCAGCTACCCCCTGGGACAGCTTAACTATGGCTACACCTTC. The variable domain in full, with the rest retrieved from reference TRBV7-2 and TRBJ1-2, is GAGVSQSPSNKVTEKGKDVELRCDPISGHTALYWYRQSLGQGLEFLIYFQGNSAPDKSGLPSDRFSAERTGGSVSTLTIQRTQQEDSAVYLCASSYPLGQLNYGYTFGSGTRLTVV.

This rearrangement joins TRBV10-2 to TRBJ2-1, with 15 positions matching TRBD2. Germline V lookup: CDR1 WSHSY, CDR2 SAAADI. Germline trimming cut 2 bases from V and 6 bases from J; bases unmatched to any gene: 11. The CDR3 loop spans 19 amino acids. DNA for the CDR3: TGCGCCAGCAGTGAGGCTAGGACTAGCGGGAGGGCGGGTTTCAATGAGCAGTTCTTC. This translates into CASSEARTSGRAGFNEQFF.

This clone was recorded once. The chain uses TRBV27 and TRBJ2-5; 9 bases line up with TRBD1. The germline CDR1 and CDR2 sequences are MNHEY and SMNVEV (reference sequence). This CDR3 has 15 residues. V gave up 3 bases and J gave up 5 bases; unmatched junction bases: 7. CDR3 sequence: CASSLRDRAGETQYF. The CDR3 nucleotides read TGTGCCAGCAGTTTGAGGGACAGGGCTGGCGAGACCCAGTACTTC.

This sequence joins TRBV5-1 and TRBJ2-7, with TRBD2 identical over 11 bases. Germline CDR1 reads SGHRS; CDR2 reads YFSETQ. This CDR3 is built from 16 residues. Trimming took 0 bases from V and 4 from J; bases not matched to a gene: 6. CDR3 amino acids: CASSLELAGGSYEQYF. DNA for the CDR3: TGCGCCAGCAGCTTGGAGTTAGCGGGAGGGTCTTACGAGCAGTACTTC.

This clone was recorded once. The chain links TRBV6-1 to TRBJ2-4, with D unclear. This CDR3 comprises 17 residues. The V gene lost 1 base and the J gene lost 0 bases, with 13 bases spanning the gap. Germline CDR1 and CDR2: MNHNS and SASEGT. CDR3 amino acids: CASSEETSTLAKNIQYF. Written as DNA, the CDR3 is TGTGCCAGCAGTGAAGAAACCAGCACCTTAGCCAAAAACATTCAGTACTTC.

For the CDR3, the DNA is TGTGCCAGCAGCGTAGAGGCTAGGACGGACAGCAATTCACCCCTCCACTTT. Translated: CASSVEARTDSNSPLHF. V usage is TRBV9 and J usage is TRBJ1-6; a possible D gene is TRBD1 (6 bases). V lost 0 bases, J lost 7 bases, and 17 bases lay in between. This CDR3 is 17 amino acids long. In germline, CDR1 is SGDLS, CDR2 YYNGEE.

The chain carries TRBV27 and TRBJ2-2, with 9 bases that match TRBD2. The CDR3 covers 16 residues. Germline V gene sequence: CDR1 MNHEY, CDR2 SMNVEV (reference sequence). J was trimmed by 6 bases and V by 3 bases; bases with no gene match: 8. The CDR3 coding sequence is TGTGCCAGCAGTTTTGGCCTAGCGGGATTGGCCGGGGAGCTGTTTTTT. It is translated as CASSFGLAGLAGELFF.

The chain has TRBV9 and TRBJ1-1, with D maybe TRBD1 (6 bases). The CDR3 is made up of 14 amino acids. The germline CDR1 and CDR2 sequences are SGDLS and YYNGEE. Deletions cut 2 bases from V and 1 base from J, with 9 bases between. The CDR3 nucleotides are TGTGCCAGCAGCGTGACAGGACAGAACACTGAAGCTTTCTTT. This codes for CASSVTGQNTEAFF.

V usage is TRBV3-1 (or the pseudogene TRBV3-2) and J usage is TRBJ2-7; D gene uncertain. Germline CDR1 and CDR2: LGHDT and YNNKEL (reference sequence). V was cut by 4 bases and J by 3 bases, with 13 bases left in between. This CDR3 comprises 14 residues. CDR3 sequence (DNA): TGTGCCAGCAGCCCGACCGGACGGAACTACGAGCAGTACTTC. Its protein is CASSPTGRNYEQYF.

Concerning this clone itself: The sample carries other DNA sequences with the same CDR3. This chain links TRBV10-3 with TRBJ2-7, with 10 bases fitting TRBD1. CDR1 is ENHRY, CDR2 SYGVKD, per germline. The V gene end was trimmed by 0 bases and the J gene end by 3 bases; junction bases not matched to a gene: 2. The CDR3 loop spans 15 amino acids. The CDR3 protein is CAISESGTGDYEQYF. Here the CDR3 DNA reads TGTGCCATCAGTGAGTCTGGGACAGGGGACTACGAGCAGTACTTC.

The rearrangement links TRBV11-2 to TRBJ2-7; D may be TRBD1 or TRBD2 (5 bases each). The V gene lost 3 bases and the J gene lost 6 bases, with 15 bases spanning the gap. Germline V gene sequence: CDR1 SGHAT, CDR2 FQNNGV. This CDR3 spans 14 amino acids. CDR3 sequence: CASSLARGAGEQYF. For the CDR3, the DNA is TGTGCCAGCAGCTTGGCCCGAGGGGCAGGCGAGCAGTACTTC.

Worth noting for this clone: One junction end disagrees with the germline gene, perhaps due to a read error. The rearrangement uses TRBV12-5 and TRBJ2-2; 9 bases fit TRBD2. Germline V gene lookup returns CDR1 LGHNT and CDR2 FRNRAP. CDR3 length equals 17 residues. The CDR3 protein is CASGLPGLAGNNGELFF. The CDR3 DNA reads as TGTGCTAGTGGTTTGCCCGGCCTAGCGGGGAACAACGGGGAGCTGTTTTTT.

The chain couples TRBV10-2 to TRBJ2-5, with D maybe TRBD2 (6 bases). The germline V and J ends were trimmed by 6 bases and 2 bases, with 10 bases remaining between them. Germline CDR1 reads WSHSY; CDR2 reads SAAADI. The CDR3 is made up of 13 amino acids. The CDR3 DNA reads TGCGCCAGCAGGGGGGGAAAACAAGAGACCCAGTACTTC. Its protein product is CASRGGKQETQYF.

This rearrangement joins TRBV6-6 to TRBJ1-3; 9 nucleotides agree with TRBD1. J was trimmed by 9 bases and V by 6 bases; bases with no gene match: 9. Per germline, CDR1 MNHNY and CDR2 SVGAGI (reference sequence). The CDR3 consists of 14 residues. This chain's CDR3 is CASRTGTGRSTIYF. The CDR3 DNA reads TGTGCCAGCAGAACCGGGACAGGGCGTAGCACCATATATTTT.

V gene TRBV29-1 combines with J gene TRBJ1-2, with D unclear. The CDR3 loop spans 12 amino acids. Looked up from germline, CDR1 is SQVTM and CDR2 is ANQGSEA. V lost 1 base and J lost 8, with 11 bases in between. The CDR3 DNA reads as TGCAGCGTTGAAGGGACTCCGGAGGGCTACACCTTC. Translated: CSVEGTPEGYTF.

The rearrangement links TRBV15 to TRBJ1-5; D not resolved. The CDR3 spans 15 residues. Trimming stripped 1 base from V and 4 bases from J, with 11 bases between. Germline loops: CDR1 LNHNV, CDR2 YYDKDF (reference sequence). The CDR3 DNA reads as TGTGCCACCAGCAGAGCCGAGGGCGAGAATCAGCCCCAGCATTTT. It encodes CATSRAEGENQPQHF.

The rearrangement joins TRBV27 to TRBJ1-4; D may be TRBD1 (5 bases). CDR3 length: 16 amino acids. The ends were cut back, 3 bases at V and 0 bases at J, with 11 bases in the middle. The germline CDR1 and CDR2 sequences are MNHEY and SMNVEV (reference sequence). CDR3 loop: CASSFRQLATNEKLFF. The CDR3 DNA reads as TGTGCCAGCAGTTTTAGACAGCTTGCAACTAATGAAAAACTGTTTTTT. The whole variable domain, remainder taken from reference TRBV27 and TRBJ1-4, is EAQVTQNPRYLITVTGKKLTVTCSQNMNHEYMSWYRQDPGLGLRQIYYSMNVEVTDKGDVPEGYKVSRKEKRNFPLILESPSPNQTSLYFCASSFRQLATNEKLFFGSGTQLSVL.

The chain combines TRBV29-1 with TRBJ1-1; tentatively, D is TRBD1 (5 bases). Germline CDR1 is SQVTM and CDR2 is ANQGSEA. The CDR3 is 13 residues long. The V and J ends lost 1 base and 7 bases respectively, with 13 bases between them. CDR3 sequence: CSVEGSRVGEAFF. As DNA, the CDR3 is TGCAGCGTTGAAGGGAGCAGGGTAGGTGAAGCTTTCTTT. Complete variable domain (other parts from reference TRBV29-1 and TRBJ1-1): SAVISQKPSRDICQRGTSLTIQCQVDSQVTMMFWYRQQPGQSLTLIATANQGSEATYESGFVIDKFPISRPNLTFSTLTVSNMSPEDSSIYLCSVEGSRVGEAFFGQGTRLTVV.

The CDR3 region has the DNA TGTGCCAGCAGTGAAGAGGGCCCCGGGCCTACCCGTAGGTTCTTC. Protein product: CASSEEGPGPTRRFF. This chain uses TRBV2 with TRBJ2-1; D unresolved. Germline-derived CDR1 and CDR2 are SNHLY and FYNNEI. V was trimmed by 1 base and J by 15 bases, leaving 22 bases between them. The CDR3 spans 15 residues.

The chain couples TRBV6-5 to TRBJ1-1, with no clear D. Trimming cost V 8 bases and J 4 bases, with 17 bases left between them. Germline CDR1 is MNHEY and CDR2 is SVGAGI. This CDR3 has 14 amino acids. CDR3 in amino acids: CASSFQARGTEAFF. CDR3 DNA sequence: TGTGCCAGCTCTTTTCAGGCCCGGGGCACTGAAGCTTTCTTT.

The chain employs TRBV11-2 and TRBJ2-1; D remains ambiguous. This CDR3 is 13 amino acids long. V lost 3 bases to trimming and J lost 6 bases, with 9 bases between them. Germline V CDR1 and CDR2: SGHAT, FQNNGV. CDR3 amino acids: CASSLRSSNEQFF. DNA of the CDR3: TGTGCCAGCAGCTTGAGGAGCTCCAATGAGCAGTTCTTC.

The chain uses TRBV9 and TRBJ2-1; 7 positions match TRBD2. V trimming: 0 bases; J trimming: 4 bases; junction bases outside the gene matches: 4. In germline, CDR1 is SGDLS, CDR2 YYNGEE. The CDR3 contains 15 residues. The CDR3 nucleotides are TGTGCCAGCAGCGTAGGGGAGGGACTGTACAATGAGCAGTTCTTC. Amino acid sequence: CASSVGEGLYNEQFF.

The count of this clone is one. In DNA form, the CDR3 reads TGTGCTAGTGACAGTTTAGCACAGGTCGGTGGCTACACCTTC. Its translation: CASDSLAQVGGYTF. J is TRBJ1-2 and V is TRBV12-5; tentative D call: TRBD1 (5 bases). The V and J ends lost 7 bases and 7 bases respectively, with 19 bases between them. The CDR3 contains 14 residues. Germline V gene data show CDR1 as LGHNT and CDR2 as FRNRAP.